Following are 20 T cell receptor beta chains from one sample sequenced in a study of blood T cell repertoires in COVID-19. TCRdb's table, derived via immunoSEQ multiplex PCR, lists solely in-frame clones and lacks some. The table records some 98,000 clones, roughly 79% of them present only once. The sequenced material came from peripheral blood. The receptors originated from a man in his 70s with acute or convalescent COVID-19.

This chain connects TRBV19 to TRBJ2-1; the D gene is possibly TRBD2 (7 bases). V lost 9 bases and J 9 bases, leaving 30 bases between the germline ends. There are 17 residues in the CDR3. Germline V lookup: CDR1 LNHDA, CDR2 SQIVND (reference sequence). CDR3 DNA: TGTGCCAGCAGAAGGGGGGGGCTGGTTAAAGGGGAGAGTGAGCAGTTCTTC. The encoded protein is CASRRGGLVKGESEQFF. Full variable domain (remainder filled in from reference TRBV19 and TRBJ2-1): DGGITQSPKYLFRKEGQNVTLSCEQNLNHDAMYWYRQDPGQGLRLIYYSQIVNDFQKGDIAEGYSVSREKKESFPLTVTSAQKNPTAFYLCASRRGGLVKGESEQFFGPGTRLTVL.

CDR3 in amino acids: CASSHLQGSGNTEAFF. For the CDR3, the DNA is TGTGCCAGCAGCCACCTACAGGGAAGCGGGAACACTGAAGCTTTCTTT. The chain is built from TRBV3-1 (or the pseudogene TRBV3-2) and TRBJ1-1, with a weak D call TRBD1 (6 bases). This CDR3 comprises 16 residues. Germline-derived CDR1 and CDR2 are LGHDT and YNNKEL (reference sequence). V lost 3 bases and J lost 1, with 15 bases in between.

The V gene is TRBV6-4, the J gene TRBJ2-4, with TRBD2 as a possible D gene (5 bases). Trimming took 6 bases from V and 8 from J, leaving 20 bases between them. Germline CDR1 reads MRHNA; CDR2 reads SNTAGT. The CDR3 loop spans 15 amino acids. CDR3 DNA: TGTGCCAGCAGCCTAGACTCTAGCTCTAGGTACATTCAGTACTTC. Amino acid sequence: CASSLDSSSRYIQYF.

The CDR3 coding sequence is TGTGCCAGCTCACCCTTGGCTAGCGGAAAAGAGACCCAGTACTTC. It translates to CASSPLASGKETQYF. This chain connects TRBV18 to TRBJ2-5; 7 bases map to TRBD2. The CDR3 spans 15 residues. The germline gives CDR1 KGHSH, CDR2 LQKENI. V was clipped by 3 bases and J by 3 bases; unmatched bases: 7.

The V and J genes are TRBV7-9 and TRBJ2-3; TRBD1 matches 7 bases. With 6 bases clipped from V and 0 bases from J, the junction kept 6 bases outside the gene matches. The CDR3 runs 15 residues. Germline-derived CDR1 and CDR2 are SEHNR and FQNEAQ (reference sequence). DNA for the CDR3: TGTGCCAGCAGAAACCGGGACAGCAGCACAGATACGCAGTATTTT. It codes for CASRNRDSSTDTQYF.

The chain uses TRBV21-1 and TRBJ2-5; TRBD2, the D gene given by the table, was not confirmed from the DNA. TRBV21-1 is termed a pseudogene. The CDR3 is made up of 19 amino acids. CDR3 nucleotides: TGTGCCAGCAGCAGGGGACTAGCGGGGGCCAATATATTCCAAGAGACCCAGTACTTC. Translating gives CASSRGLAGANIFQETQYF.

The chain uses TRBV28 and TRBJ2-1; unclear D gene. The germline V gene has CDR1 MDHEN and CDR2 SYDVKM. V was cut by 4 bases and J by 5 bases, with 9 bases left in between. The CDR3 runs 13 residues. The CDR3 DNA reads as TGTGCCAGCAGTTCCGCCAGTAACAATGAGCAGTTCTTC. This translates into CASSSASNNEQFF.

CDR3 nucleotide sequence: TGTGCCACCAGCAGATACCAACCGGCGGGAGGGCCCTCCTACGAGCAGTACTTC. The encoded protein is CATSRYQPAGGPSYEQYF. This rearrangement joins TRBV15 to TRBJ2-7, with 9 positions matching TRBD2. This CDR3 contains 18 residues. Trimming took 2 bases from V and 0 from J; bases not matched to a gene: 11. The germline V gene encodes CDR1 LNHNV and CDR2 YYDKDF (reference sequence). The whole variable domain, filled in from reference TRBV15 and TRBJ2-7, reads DAMVIQNPRYQVTQFGKPVTLSCSQTLNHNVMYWYQQKSSQAPKLLFHYYDKDFNNEADTPDNFQSRRPNTSFCFLDIRSPGLGDTAMYLCATSRYQPAGGPSYEQYFGPGTRLTVT.

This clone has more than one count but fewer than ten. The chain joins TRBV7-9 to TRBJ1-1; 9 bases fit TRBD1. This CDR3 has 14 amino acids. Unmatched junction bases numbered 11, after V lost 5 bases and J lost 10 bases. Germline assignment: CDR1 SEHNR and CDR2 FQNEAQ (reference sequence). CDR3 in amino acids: CASSLPGQGVRAFF. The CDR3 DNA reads TGTGCCAGCAGCCTACCGGGACAGGGTGTTCGAGCTTTCTTT. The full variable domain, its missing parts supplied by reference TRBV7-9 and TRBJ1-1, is DTGVSQNPRHKITKRGQNVTFRCDPISEHNRLYWYRQTLGQGPEFLTYFQNEAQLEKSRLLSDRFSAERPKGSFSTLEIQRTEQGDSAMYLCASSLPGQGVRAFFGQGTRLTVV.

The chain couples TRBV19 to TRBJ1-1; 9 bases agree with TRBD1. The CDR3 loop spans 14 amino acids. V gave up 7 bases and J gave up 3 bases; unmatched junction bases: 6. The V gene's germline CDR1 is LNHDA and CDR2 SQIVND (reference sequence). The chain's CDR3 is CASILQGADTEAFF. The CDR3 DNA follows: TGTGCCAGTATCCTACAGGGGGCTGACACTGAAGCTTTCTTT.

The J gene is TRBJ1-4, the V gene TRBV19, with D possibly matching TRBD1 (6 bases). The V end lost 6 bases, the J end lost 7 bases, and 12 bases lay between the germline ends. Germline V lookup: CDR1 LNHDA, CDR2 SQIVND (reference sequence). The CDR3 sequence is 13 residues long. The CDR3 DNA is TGTGCCAGTAGCGTTACAGGGAGTGAAAAACTGTTTTTT. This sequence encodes CASSVTGSEKLFF.

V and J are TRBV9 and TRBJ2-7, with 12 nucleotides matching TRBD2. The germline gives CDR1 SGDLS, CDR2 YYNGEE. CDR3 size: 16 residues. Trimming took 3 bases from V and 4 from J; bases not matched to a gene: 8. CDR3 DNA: TGTGCCAGCAGCGGGGGACTAGCGGGCCAGGCATACGAGCAGTACTTC. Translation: CASSGGLAGQAYEQYF.

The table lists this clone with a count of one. The DNA of the CDR3 is TGTGCCAGCAGTGAAATCTCGCAAAGGGGTTCACCCCTCCACTTT. Its translation: CASSEISQRGSPLHF. The chain recombines TRBV2 with TRBJ1-6; TRBD1 is a possible D gene (5 bases). The CDR3 length is 15 residues. Deletions cut 2 bases from V and 9 bases from J, with 14 bases between. Germline lookup yields CDR1 SNHLY and CDR2 FYNNEI.

CDR3 DNA: TGTGCCAGCGCCGTTGGGCCGAACACTGAAGCTTTCTTT. Translated, it gives CASAVGPNTEAFF. The chain recombines TRBV7-3 with TRBJ1-1; the D is unclear. CDR3 size: 13 residues. Germline CDR1 is SGHTA and CDR2 is FQGTGA. Trimming pared 8 bases from V and 1 base from J, leaving 11 bases between. The variable domain in full, with the rest retrieved from reference TRBV7-3 and TRBJ1-1, is GAGVSQTPSNKVTEKGKYVELRCDPISGHTALYWYRQSLGQGPEFLIYFQGTGAADDSGLPNDRFFAVRPEGSVSTLKIQRTERGDSAVYLCASAVGPNTEAFFGQGTRLTVV.

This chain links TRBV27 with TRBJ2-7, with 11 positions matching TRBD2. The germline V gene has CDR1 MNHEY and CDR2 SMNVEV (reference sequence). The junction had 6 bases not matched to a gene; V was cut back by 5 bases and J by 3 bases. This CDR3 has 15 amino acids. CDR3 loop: CASSPDGTSGYEQYF. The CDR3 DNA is TGTGCCAGCAGTCCAGACGGGACTAGCGGCTACGAGCAGTACTTC.

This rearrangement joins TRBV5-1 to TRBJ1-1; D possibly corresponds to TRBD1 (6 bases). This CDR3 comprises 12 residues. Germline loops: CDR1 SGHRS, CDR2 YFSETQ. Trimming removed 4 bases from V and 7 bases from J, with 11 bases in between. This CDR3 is CASSATGFEAFF. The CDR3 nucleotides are TGCGCCAGCAGCGCGACAGGATTTGAAGCTTTCTTT. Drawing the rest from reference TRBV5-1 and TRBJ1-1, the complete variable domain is KAGVTQTPRYLIKTRGQQVTLSCSPISGHRSVSWYQQTPGQGLQFLFEYFSETQRNKGNFPGRFSGRQFSNSRSEMNVSTLELGDSALYLCASSATGFEAFFGQGTRLTVV.

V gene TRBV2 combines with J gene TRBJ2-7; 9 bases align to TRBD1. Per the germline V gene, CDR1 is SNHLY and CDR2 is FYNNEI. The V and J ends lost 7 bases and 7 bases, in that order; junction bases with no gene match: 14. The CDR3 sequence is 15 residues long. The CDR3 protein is CASKSLGTGLWEQYF. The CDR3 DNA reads TGTGCCAGCAAGTCCCTCGGGACAGGGTTGTGGGAGCAGTACTTC.

The chain's CDR3 is CASSLLAPNEQFF. Here the CDR3 DNA reads TGTGCCAGCAGCCTCTTGGCACCCAATGAGCAGTTCTTC. V usage is TRBV7-3 and J usage is TRBJ2-1; unclear D gene. Germline loops: CDR1 SGHTA, CDR2 FQGTGA. The CDR3 has 13 amino acids. Trimming pared 5 bases from V and 6 bases from J, leaving 11 bases between.

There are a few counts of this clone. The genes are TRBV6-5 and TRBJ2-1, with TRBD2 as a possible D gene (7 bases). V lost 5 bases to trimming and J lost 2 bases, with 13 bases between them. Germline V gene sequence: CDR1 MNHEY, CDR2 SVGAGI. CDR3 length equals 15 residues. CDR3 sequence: CASSRGGAAYNEQFF. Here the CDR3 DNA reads TGTGCCAGCAGTAGAGGGGGGGCGGCCTACAATGAGCAGTTCTTC.

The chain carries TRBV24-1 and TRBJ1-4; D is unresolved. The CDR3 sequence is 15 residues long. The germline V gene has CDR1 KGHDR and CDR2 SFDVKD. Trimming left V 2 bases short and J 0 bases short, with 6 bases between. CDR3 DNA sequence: TGTGCCACCAGTGATTCCAGGACAACTAATGAAAAACTGTTTTTT. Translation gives CATSDSRTTNEKLFF.